A single sample gave rise to the 25 T cell receptor beta chains below, sequenced in a study of blood T cell repertoires in COVID-19. TCRdb keeps only in-frame clones here, not all; method: immunoSEQ multiplex PCR. The sample lists some 130,000 clones; approximately 89% were seen once. Sequencing used peripheral blood. The source is a man between 45 and 60 years old with acute or convalescent COVID-19.

The chain has TRBV7-9 and TRBJ2-1; 10 bases are shared with TRBD2. The CDR3 sequence is 16 residues long. The germline V gene has CDR1 SEHNR and CDR2 FQNEAQ (reference sequence). The V gene end was trimmed by 6 bases and the J gene end by 5 bases; junction bases not matched to a gene: 10. The CDR3 here is CASRRLAGTLDNEQFF. The CDR3 bases are TGTGCCAGCAGACGACTAGCGGGTACCCTAGACAATGAGCAGTTCTTC.

The chain is built from TRBV28 and TRBJ2-6; no firm D call. This CDR3 has 15 amino acids. Per the germline V gene, CDR1 is MDHEN and CDR2 is SYDVKM. The V and J ends lost 7 bases and 0 bases respectively, with 10 bases between them. Written as DNA, the CDR3 is TGTGCCAGCACCCCCCCCCGCTCTGGGGCCAACGTCCTGACTTTC. Translation: CASTPPRSGANVLTF.

The rearrangement uses TRBV6-5 and TRBJ1-1; D unclear. V was trimmed by 5 bases and J by 2 bases, leaving 15 bases between them. The CDR3 runs 15 residues. Germline assignment: CDR1 MNHEY and CDR2 SVGAGI. CDR3 in amino acids: CASSTTAGSNTEAFF. The CDR3 coding sequence is TGTGCCAGCAGTACCACCGCCGGTTCCAACACTGAAGCTTTCTTT.

The chain uses TRBV7-9 and TRBJ1-2; the D is unclear. Trimming cost V 3 bases and J 0 bases, with 11 bases left between them. Germline lookup yields CDR1 SEHNR and CDR2 FQNEAQ (reference sequence). The CDR3 sequence is 15 residues long. DNA for the CDR3: TGTGCCAGCAGCTTCGAGACCAGGACTAACTATGGCTACACCTTC. Protein: CASSFETRTNYGYTF. The variable domain in full, with the rest retrieved from reference TRBV7-9 and TRBJ1-2, is DTGVSQNPRHKITKRGQNVTFRCDPISEHNRLYWYRQTLGQGPEFLTYFQNEAQLEKSRLLSDRFSAERPKGSFSTLEIQRTEQGDSAMYLCASSFETRTNYGYTFGSGTRLTVV.

V gene TRBV6-5 combines with J gene TRBJ1-1; TRBD1 is a possible D gene (5 bases). CDR1 and CDR2 from the germline V gene are MNHEY and SVGAGI. There are 13 residues in the CDR3. V dropped 5 bases and J dropped 4 bases, with 11 bases sitting between them. The CDR3 region has the DNA TGTGCCAGCAGTCAAACGGGGGGCACTGAAGCTTTCTTT. Translating it yields CASSQTGGTEAFF.

J is TRBJ2-1 and V is TRBV20-1; a possible D gene is TRBD2 (6 bases). CDR3 length: 19 amino acids. Germline values: CDR1 DFQATT, CDR2 SNEGSKA (reference sequence). Trimming shortened V by 3 bases and J by 0 bases, and 24 bases separated the two germline ends. The CDR3 nucleotides are TGCAGTGCTAGTAAGTTGGCGGGGACGGTATCTAACTCCTACAATGAGCAGTTCTTC. It codes for CSASKLAGTVSNSYNEQFF.

The CDR3 bases are TGTGCCAGCAGCGCGGCGGGACAGGGTATGCCCGGGGAGCTGTTTTTT. Its protein is CASSAAGQGMPGELFF. The chain couples TRBV9 to TRBJ2-2; 9 positions agree with TRBD1. CDR3 length: 16 amino acids. J gave up 6 bases and V 3 bases, and 9 bases lay outside the gene matches. The germline V gene encodes CDR1 SGDLS and CDR2 YYNGEE.

A single count supports this clone. The chain is built from TRBV7-9 and TRBJ1-1; TRBD1 is a possible D gene (6 bases). With 6 bases removed from V and 4 bases from J, the gap between germline ends came to 15 bases. Looked up from germline, CDR1 is SEHNR and CDR2 is FQNEAQ (reference sequence). The CDR3 is 14 residues long. The CDR3 DNA sequence: TGTGCCAGCAGGAAATCAGGGGAGAGCACTGAAGCTTTCTTT. Residues: CASRKSGESTEAFF.

This rearrangement joins TRBV3-1 (or the pseudogene TRBV3-2) to TRBJ1-6; D perhaps matches TRBD1 (5 bases). V was trimmed by 7 bases and J by 10 bases, leaving 17 bases between them. There are 14 residues in the CDR3. Germline V CDR1 and CDR2: LGHDT, YNNKEL (reference sequence). The chain's CDR3 is CASTRAGLSSPLHF. Written as DNA, the CDR3 is TGTGCCAGCACCCGAGCAGGGCTTAGCTCACCCCTCCACTTT.

The V and J genes are TRBV9 and TRBJ2-7; a possible D gene is TRBD1 (6 bases). The CDR3 has 14 amino acids. Germline V lookup: CDR1 SGDLS, CDR2 YYNGEE. Trimming stripped 0 bases from V and 5 bases from J, with 12 bases between. The CDR3 coding sequence is TGTGCCAGCAGCGTAGAGTGGCAGGGGAACGAGCAGTACTTC. Its translation: CASSVEWQGNEQYF.

This chain connects TRBV11-2 to TRBJ1-5; no reliable D call. V lost 1 base and J lost 2, with 9 bases in between. Per germline, CDR1 SGHAT and CDR2 FQNNGV. There are 15 residues in the CDR3. The CDR3, as DNA: TGTGCCAGCAGCTTAGCATTGCAGGGCAATCAGCCCCAGCATTTT. This sequence encodes CASSLALQGNQPQHF.

This clone was counted only a few times. This chain links TRBV7-2 with TRBJ1-1; D not resolved. CDR3 length: 15 residues. Trimming shortened V by 2 bases and J by 0 bases, and 10 bases separated the two germline ends. Germline V gene lookup returns CDR1 SGHTA and CDR2 FQGNSA. The chain's CDR3 is CASSLLGVMNTEAFF. The CDR3 DNA reads TGTGCCAGCAGCTTATTGGGCGTTATGAACACTGAAGCTTTCTTT.

The V and J genes are TRBV14 and TRBJ1-1; 10 nucleotides align to TRBD1. With 4 bases clipped from V and 8 bases from J, the junction kept 4 bases outside the gene matches. The CDR3 consists of 13 residues. Germline CDR1 and CDR2: SGHDN and FVKESK. The CDR3 DNA sequence: TGTGCCAGCAGCCTCGACAGGGGGCGCGAAGCTTTCTTT. This encodes CASSLDRGREAFF. Together with reference TRBV14 and TRBJ1-1, the CDR3 gives the full variable domain: EAGVTQFPSHSVIEKGQTVTLRCDPISGHDNLYWYRRVMGKEIKFLLHFVKESKQDESGMPNNRFLAERTGGTYSTLKVQPAELEDSGVYFCASSLDRGREAFFGQGTRLTVV.

The chain joins TRBV6-5 to TRBJ1-4, with 7 bases matching TRBD1. In germline, CDR1 is MNHEY, CDR2 SVGAGI. The V and J ends lost 6 bases and 2 bases, in that order; junction bases with no gene match: 3. The CDR3 extends over 14 amino acids. CDR3 in DNA: TGTGCCAGCAGCCGACAGGGTACTAATGAAAAACTGTTTTTT. Its protein product is CASSRQGTNEKLFF.

The V and J genes are TRBV29-1 and TRBJ1-2; TRBD1 matches 9 bases. After removal of 6 bases from V and 2 bases from J, the junction contained 16 bases not matched to a gene. The CDR3 loop spans 17 amino acids. The germline gives CDR1 SQVTM, CDR2 ANQGSEA. The CDR3 is CSVLGPGTGRGNYGYTF. The CDR3 DNA is TGCAGCGTCTTGGGCCCCGGGACAGGGAGGGGGAACTATGGCTACACCTTC.

The chain joins TRBV5-1 to TRBJ1-4; D is unresolved. CDR3 size: 14 residues. V lost 4 bases, J lost 8 bases, and 15 bases lay in between. The germline CDR1 and CDR2 sequences are SGHRS and YFSETQ. The CDR3 nucleotides read TGCGCCAGCAGCATGACGGACGCGGGCGAAAAACTGTTTTTT. As protein: CASSMTDAGEKLFF.

V gene TRBV11-1 combines with J gene TRBJ2-3, with no clear D. V lost 3 bases and J 4 bases, leaving 8 bases between the germline ends. Germline CDR1 reads SGHAT; CDR2 reads FQDESV (reference sequence). This CDR3 has 13 amino acids. The CDR3 protein is CASSFRLADTQYF. The CDR3 DNA reads TGTGCCAGCAGCTTTAGACTTGCAGATACGCAGTATTTT.

This chain links TRBV6-1 with TRBJ2-7; 8 bases agree with TRBD1. Germline V gene sequence: CDR1 MNHNS, CDR2 SASEGT. This CDR3 is built from 17 residues. V was pared by 1 base and J by 3 bases, with 11 bases of the junction left unmatched. In DNA form, the CDR3 reads TGTGCCAGCAGTGAAGGGACAGGGTTTTCAGCCTACTACGAGCAGTACTTC. Protein sequence: CASSEGTGFSAYYEQYF.

The chain links TRBV6-5 to TRBJ2-7; D is undetermined. The V gene's germline CDR1 is MNHEY and CDR2 SVGAGI. This CDR3 region has 13 residues. V lost 7 bases to trimming and J lost 5 bases, with 15 bases between them. CDR3 sequence: CASKNYRVDEQYF. CDR3 sequence (DNA): TGTGCCAGCAAGAACTACCGGGTCGACGAGCAGTACTTC.

The chain combines TRBV5-1 with TRBJ1-1; D gene ambiguous. With 7 bases removed from V and 1 base from J, the gap between germline ends came to 11 bases. CDR3 length: 13 residues. Germline CDR1 and CDR2: SGHRS and YFSETQ. The CDR3 loop is CASSRPGNTEAFF. Here the CDR3 DNA reads TGCGCCAGCTCCCGCCCCGGGAACACTGAAGCTTTCTTT.

CDR3 amino acids: CASSHYRTEDTEAFF. CDR3 DNA: TGTGCCAGCAGCCACTATAGGACAGAGGACACTGAAGCTTTCTTT. The chain recombines TRBV3-1 (or the pseudogene TRBV3-2) with TRBJ1-1; weak D call: TRBD1 (6 bases). This CDR3 comprises 15 residues. Germline-derived CDR1 and CDR2 are LGHDT and YNNKEL (reference sequence). V lost 3 bases and J lost 3, with 14 bases in between.

The chain couples TRBV25-1 to TRBJ1-3; D unclear. This CDR3 is 13 amino acids long. The germline V gene encodes CDR1 MGHDK and CDR2 SYGVNS. V lost 2 bases to trimming and J lost 3 bases, with 5 bases between them. CDR3 nucleotides: TGTGCCAGCAGTGAAAATAGTGGAAACACCATATATTTT. It encodes CASSENSGNTIYF. The full variable domain, with the rest looked up from reference TRBV25-1 and TRBJ1-3, is EADIYQTPRYLVIGTGKKITLECSQTMGHDKMYWYQQDPGMELHLIHYSYGVNSTEKGDLSSESTVSRIRTEHFPLTLESARPSHTSQYLCASSENSGNTIYFGEGSWLTVV.

Note on this clone: One end of the junction does not line up with germline, which may come from a read error. The rearrangement links TRBV6-5 to TRBJ1-5; the D is unclear. The CDR3 is 15 residues long. Germline V gives CDR1 MNHEY, CDR2 SVGAGI. The CDR3 sequence: CASNYGKYSNQPQHF. The CDR3 DNA is TGTGCCAGCAATTACGGCAAGTATAGCAATCAGCCCCAGCATTTT.

The chain links TRBV28 to TRBJ1-1; the match to TRBD1 covers 8 bases. The length of the CDR3 is 16 residues. Germline V gene lookup returns CDR1 MDHEN and CDR2 SYDVKM. Unmatched junction bases numbered 17, after V lost 4 bases and J lost 10 bases. The CDR3 coding sequence is TGTGCCAGCAGTTCGACCAAGGACAGGGCTCGCCGGCGAGCTTTCTTT. Residues: CASSSTKDRARRRAFF.

The chain has TRBV18 and TRBJ1-6; D might be TRBD1 (5 bases). This CDR3 contains 15 residues. The germline CDR1 and CDR2 sequences are KGHSH and LQKENI. V gave up 3 bases and J gave up 5 bases, with 11 bases separating them. CDR3 residues: CASSPTTVNNSPLHF. The DNA of the CDR3 is TGTGCCAGCTCACCCACGACAGTAAATAATTCACCCCTCCACTTT.